Shown below are 7 T cell receptor beta chains from a single sample sequenced in a study of response to subunit inactivated influenza vaccine. From the RT-PCR reads, TCRdb called clonotypes with MiXCR, one entry per CDR3 protein. The table lists about 170,000 distinct CDR3 sequences, around 11% of them singletons. The sequences come from CD8+ T cells sorted from PBMCs, collected less than 30 months after vaccination. These receptors were taken from a man aged 45 to 70 who received an inactivated influenza vaccine.

This clonotype turned up a few times. The chain couples TRBV6-5 to TRBJ2-7, with 8 positions matching TRBD2. J lost 6 bases, V lost 1 base, and 2 bases had no gene match. The CDR3 contains 13 residues. The germline V gene encodes CDR1 MNHEY and CDR2 SVGAGI. DNA of the CDR3: TGTGCCAGCAGTTACTACGGGGGGGCCGAGCAGTACTTC. This sequence encodes CASSYYGGAEQYF.

A few counts support this clonotype. The J gene is TRBJ2-7, the V gene TRBV11-2, with 12 bases identical to TRBD1. The trim removed 1 base at V and 2 bases at J, leaving 9 bases unmatched. Per the germline V gene, CDR1 is SGHAT and CDR2 is FQNNGV. The CDR3 runs 18 residues. The DNA for the CDR3 is TGTGCCAGCAGCTTAGGATCGGCTGGGACAGGGGGCACCTACGAGCAGTACTTC. It translates to CASSLGSAGTGGTYEQYF.

The chain combines TRBV27 with TRBJ2-2; no firm D call. Germline V gives CDR1 MNHEY, CDR2 SMNVEV (reference sequence). V lost 7 bases and J 7 bases, leaving 16 bases between the germline ends. The CDR3 extends over 14 amino acids. CDR3 sequence: CASTRTPRRGELFF. The CDR3 nucleotides are TGTGCCAGCACCCGCACCCCCCGGCGCGGGGAGCTGTTTTTT.

The chain uses TRBV7-9 and TRBJ1-2; D unclear. V was cut by 1 base and J by 4 bases, with 10 bases left in between. This CDR3 contains 14 residues. Germline CDR1 and CDR2: SEHNR and FQNEAQ (reference sequence). The CDR3 is CASSLGHDGYGYTF. The CDR3 bases are TGTGCCAGCAGCTTAGGCCACGACGGCTATGGCTACACCTTC.

This clonotype was observed a few times. The genes are TRBV6-5 and TRBJ2-2; a weak D match, TRBD1 (7 bases). CDR1 and CDR2 from the germline V gene are MNHEY and SVGAGI. Trimming removed 2 bases from V and 6 bases from J, with 16 bases in between. The CDR3 covers 16 residues. Written as DNA, the CDR3 is TGTGCCAGCAGTTACGGAGGGGGCAGTAAGGCCGGGGAGCTGTTTTTT. It translates to CASSYGGGSKAGELFF.

The chain uses TRBV19 and TRBJ2-7, with TRBD2 matching 9 bases. The CDR3 is made up of 14 amino acids. Germline V gives CDR1 LNHDA, CDR2 SQIVND (reference sequence). Trimming removed 5 bases from V and 5 bases from J; junction bases left unmatched: 7. The CDR3 DNA is TGTGCCAGTAGTGGTAGCGGGAGTTTCGACGAGCAGTACTTC. Its protein is CASSGSGSFDEQYF.

The chain recombines TRBV4-3 with TRBJ2-1; a weak D match, TRBD1 (6 bases). V was cut by 3 bases and J by 4 bases, with 10 bases left in between. From germline, CDR1 is LGHNA and CDR2 YSLEER. This CDR3 has 14 amino acids. The CDR3 sequence: CASSQTQGYNEQFF. The CDR3 DNA sequence: TGCGCCAGCAGCCAGACCCAGGGGTACAATGAGCAGTTCTTC.